The 19 T cell receptor beta chains below were found in one sample sequenced in a study of cytomegalovirus exposure and HLA in healthy donors. 13 Jbeta primers and 60 Vbeta primers were used for the PCR. Measured with immunoSEQ multiplex PCR; TCRdb has only the in-frame clones, and not every one. This sample contains about 200,000 clones. Sequenced: PBMCs. The origin of the receptors is a boy aged 5-17 years in good health and CMV-seronegative.

V and J are TRBV7-8 and TRBJ1-5; TRBD1 matches at 7 bases. The V gene end was trimmed by 5 bases and the J gene end by 6 bases; junction bases not matched to a gene: 10. CDR1 is SGHVS and CDR2 is FQNEAQ in the germline V gene. CDR3 size: 15 residues. This CDR3 reads CASSLLGSGGQPQHF. For the CDR3, the DNA is TGTGCCAGCAGCCTACTGGGTTCAGGGGGTCAGCCCCAGCATTTT.

The rearrangement joins TRBV7-8 to TRBJ1-4; TRBD1 might be the D (6 bases). CDR1 SGHVS and CDR2 FQNEAQ come from the germline V gene. V lost 5 bases, J lost 6 bases, and 16 bases lay in between. This CDR3 has 15 residues. CDR3 sequence reads: CASSATGKRDEKLFF. The CDR3 DNA follows: TGTGCCAGCAGCGCCACAGGGAAGAGGGATGAAAAACTGTTTTTT.

This chain joins TRBV6-6 and TRBJ2-7; 8 nucleotides agree with TRBD1. Germline values: CDR1 MNHNY, CDR2 SVGAGI (reference sequence). Germline trimming cut 2 bases from V and 4 bases from J; bases unmatched to any gene: 7. CDR3 size: 15 residues. CDR3 nucleotides: TGTGCCAGCAGTTACGCGAAGGACAGGGAATACGAGCAGTACTTC. It encodes CASSYAKDREYEQYF.

The rearrangement uses TRBV27 and TRBJ1-2; possible D gene TRBD1, 5 bases. CDR1 and CDR2 (germline): MNHEY, SMNVEV (reference sequence). The CDR3 loop spans 13 amino acids. Trimming pared 3 bases from V and 7 bases from J, leaving 12 bases between. The CDR3 spells CASSFRQHGGYTF. DNA of the CDR3: TGTGCCAGCAGTTTCCGACAGCACGGTGGCTACACCTTC.

The genes are TRBV5-1 and TRBJ1-2; 7 positions agree with TRBD1. Trimming cost V 5 bases and J 6 bases; bases outside gene matches: 7. Germline V gene sequence: CDR1 SGHRS, CDR2 YFSETQ. The CDR3 is 13 amino acids. The CDR3 DNA reads as TGCGCCAGCAGTTCCGACAGGGCTAATGGCTACACCTTC. Residues: CASSSDRANGYTF.

The chain links TRBV19 to TRBJ1-5; a weak D match, TRBD1 (5 bases). Germline assignment: CDR1 LNHDA and CDR2 SQIVND (reference sequence). This CDR3 has 15 amino acids. V was cut by 4 bases and J by 0 bases, with 10 bases left in between. CDR3 sequence (DNA): TGTGCCAGTAGTAGATGGCAGGGTAGCAATCAGCCCCAGCATTTT. The encoded protein is CASSRWQGSNQPQHF.

The chain links TRBV4-1 to TRBJ2-7, with TRBD2 matching 8 bases. Germline CDR1 MGHRA, CDR2 YSYEKL. CDR3 size: 18 residues. V trimming: 2 bases; J trimming: 0 bases; junction bases outside the gene matches: 12. The CDR3 DNA follows: TGCGCCAGCAGCCAACTTCCTCTTAGCGGGGCGAGCTCCTACGAGCAGTACTTC. It translates to CASSQLPLSGASSYEQYF.

V and J are TRBV10-3 and TRBJ1-1; D remains ambiguous. Germline V lookup: CDR1 ENHRY, CDR2 SYGVKD. The CDR3 spans 13 residues. The V and J ends lost 3 bases and 1 base respectively, with 6 bases between them. DNA for the CDR3: TGTGCCATCAGTGACAGTCAGAACACTGAAGCTTTCTTT. Its translation is CAISDSQNTEAFF.

V and J are TRBV10-3 and TRBJ2-7; D is possibly TRBD2 (7 bases). This CDR3 has 15 amino acids. Trimming cost V 5 bases and J 0 bases, with 14 bases left between them. The V gene's germline CDR1 is ENHRY and CDR2 SYGVKD. In nucleotides, the CDR3 is TGTGCCATCAGTTGGGAAGGGGGGGACTCCTACGAGCAGTACTTC. Residues: CAISWEGGDSYEQYF.

The CDR3 DNA is TGTGCCAGCAGTGGCGCTTGGGCCCGCAATCAGCCCCAGCATTTT. Its protein is CASSGAWARNQPQHF. The gene calls are TRBV2 and TRBJ1-5, with D unresolved. CDR3 length equals 15 residues. Trimming stripped 4 bases from V and 2 bases from J, with 12 bases between. Germline CDR1 SNHLY, CDR2 FYNNEI.

This sequence joins TRBV5-4 and TRBJ2-7, with D possibly matching TRBD1 (5 bases). Germline V CDR1 and CDR2: SGHNT, YYREEE (reference sequence). This CDR3 contains 13 residues. V lost 3 bases to trimming and J lost 4 bases, with 11 bases between them. CDR3 protein: CASSSGHLYEQYF. CDR3 in DNA: TGTGCCAGCAGCTCTGGACATCTATACGAGCAGTACTTC. The full variable domain, completed using reference TRBV5-4 and TRBJ2-7, is ETGVTQSPTHLIKTRGQQVTLRCSSQSGHNTVSWYQQALGQGPQFIFQYYREEENGRGNFPPRFSGLQFPNYSSELNVNALELDDSALYLCASSSGHLYEQYFGPGTRLTVT.

The chain carries TRBV9 and TRBJ2-7; D may be TRBD1 (6 bases). The CDR3 contains 14 residues. Trimming removed 0 bases from V and 4 bases from J, with 11 bases in between. The V gene's germline CDR1 is SGDLS and CDR2 YYNGEE. The CDR3 loop reads CASSVGSGDYEQYF. The CDR3 DNA follows: TGTGCCAGCAGCGTAGGATCAGGGGATTACGAGCAGTACTTC.

The chain is built from TRBV6-5 and TRBJ2-3, with 9 bases matching TRBD2. The CDR3 sequence is 15 residues long. Germline CDR1 reads MNHEY; CDR2 reads SVGAGI. V gave up 5 bases and J gave up 1 base; unmatched junction bases: 4. The CDR3 coding sequence is TGTGCCAGCAGTCCCCTAGCGGGGCGCACAGATACGCAGTATTTT. Translated, it gives CASSPLAGRTDTQYF.

The chain carries TRBV2 and TRBJ2-1, with D possibly TRBD1 on 6 matching bases. Germline V lookup: CDR1 SNHLY, CDR2 FYNNEI. The CDR3 covers 13 residues. V was cut by 4 bases and J by 10 bases, with 14 bases left in between. CDR3 in amino acids: CASSGPGDGEQFF. The DNA of the CDR3 is TGTGCCAGCAGTGGCCCAGGGGACGGGGAGCAGTTCTTC.

Note on this clone: The sample holds other DNA sequences that translate to the same CDR3. Written as DNA, the CDR3 is TGTGCCAGTAGTCCCGGACTGAGCTCCTACGAGCAGTACTTC. Its protein product is CASSPGLSSYEQYF. The rearrangement uses TRBV19 and TRBJ2-7; TRBD2 might be the D (5 bases). Trimming took off 5 bases at V and 0 bases at J, with 11 bases between the two ends. The CDR3 length is 14 residues. The germline gives CDR1 LNHDA, CDR2 SQIVND (reference sequence). The full variable domain, rest sourced from reference TRBV19 and TRBJ2-7, is DGGITQSPKYLFRKEGQNVTLSCEQNLNHDAMYWYRQDPGQGLRLIYYSQIVNDFQKGDIAEGYSVSREKKESFPLTVTSAQKNPTAFYLCASSPGLSSYEQYFGPGTRLTVT.

The V gene is TRBV30, the J gene TRBJ2-7, with D perhaps TRBD2 (6 bases). The V and J ends lost 7 bases and 4 bases respectively, with 20 bases between them. There are 14 residues in the CDR3. Germline-derived CDR1 and CDR2 are GTSNPN and SVGIG (reference sequence). CDR3 DNA sequence: TGTGCCTTGGAAGGGACTTTCCTGAAATACGAGCAGTACTTC. Translated: CALEGTFLKYEQYF.

The chain employs TRBV18 and TRBJ1-4, with a possible D match to TRBD1 (5 bases). This CDR3 region has 18 residues. V shed 3 bases and J shed 0 bases, with 17 bases lying between them. Germline V gene data show CDR1 as KGHSH and CDR2 as LQKENI. CDR3 sequence: CASSPGREAGATNEKLFF. The CDR3 nucleotides read TGTGCCAGCTCACCGGGCAGGGAGGCGGGAGCAACTAATGAAAAACTGTTTTTT.

The chain combines TRBV5-1 with TRBJ2-3, with 11 positions matching TRBD2. CDR3 length: 16 amino acids. Trimming took 0 bases from V and 4 from J; bases not matched to a gene: 4. The germline V gene encodes CDR1 SGHRS and CDR2 YFSETQ. CDR3 sequence (DNA): TGCGCCAGCAGCTTGGAAGTAGCGGGGGGGTCAGATACGCAGTATTTT. Protein: CASSLEVAGGSDTQYF.

The chain combines TRBV10-3 with TRBJ1-2; 9 bases are a match to TRBD1. Germline values: CDR1 ENHRY, CDR2 SYGVKD. The length of the CDR3 is 13 residues. J gave up 8 bases and V 6 bases, and 7 bases lay outside the gene matches. The CDR3 nucleotides are TGTGCCATCAGGGAACAGGGGGCGGACGGCTACACCTTC. Its protein is CAIREQGADGYTF.